Listed here is a single T cell receptor beta chain. Which antigen it targets is not known. Base qualities are not at hand, and no much larger clone is one base apart. TCRbeta CDR3 regions were amplified from genomic DNA using the immunoSEQ Assay, a bias-controlled multiplex PCR. As for how the authors treated the data: Within the assay, amplification of reference gene primers was used to estimate how many nucleated cells each sample contained. Sequence reads were collapsed and filtered to measure the absolute abundance of every unique TCRbeta CDR3 rearrangement. Productive Simpson clonality was computed per sample as the square root of Simpson's diversity index over productive rearrangements. TCRdb took this table from immuneACCESS and kept in-frame rearrangements with V and J called. Such tables lack part of the clones; where checked against another copy, unresolved V genes explain under half of the gap, and the rest is unexplained. D and trimming were read from the DNA, whereas the V and J calls and clone size are those reported in that table. The sample profile shows 150,000 to 200,000 clones; about 95% of them were found once. The ten largest clonotypes hold around 0.8% of the sample.

This sample is drawn from a study of blood T cell repertoires in COVID-19 (dated by TCRdb to 2018 to 2021). A note on the overall study: The collaborator samples originated in the United States, Italy and Spain and spanned the acute and convalescent phases of COVID-19. HLA class I and class II types, where available, came from metadata supplied by the sample provider rather than from assay-based typing. The samples were drawn from two sources: the first 160 participants of the ongoing ImmuneRACE study, and approximately 1,300 subjects contributed by 6 global collaborators. Sample metadata almost always included a de-identified subject ID, COVID-19 status, age in years and sex. The prospective study material was composed of cDNA or gDNA derived from T cells, B-cell-depleted T cells, or PBMCs. Subjects who had been exposed to COVID-19, were actively infected with it, or had recovered from it provided the deeply sampled blood TCRbeta repertoires that made up the dataset. The repertoires were released in a freely available public database meant as a resource for research on the immune response to SARS-CoV-2. Overall study outcomes, separate from this receptor: Clinical and demographic metadata were provided uncurated, with the amount varying by source and participant.

The CDR3 has 11 amino acids, counting the end cysteine and phenylalanine. Only the CDR3 DNA is retained, 33 bases long and in frame from the first base. CDR1 and CDR2, looked up from the germline V gene, are SQVTM and ANQGSEA. One collaborating source in Seattle enrolled patients during active infection and followed them longitudinally through the course of disease. Collaborating institutions collected whole blood in K2EDTA tubes following their own protocols. For TCRbeta analysis, collaborators shipped samples as frozen whole blood, isolated PBMCs, or DNA extracted from either of those sample types.

The rearrangement joined TRBV29-1 to TRBJ2-5, with the D gene uncertain. This receptor was obtained from a man aged 25 to 45 with COVID-19, enrolled during active disease. The specimen was peripheral blood. The CDR3 has the sequence CQVNHKETQYF. At the DNA level, the sequence is TGCCAAGTCAACCACAAAGAGACCCAGTACTTC.